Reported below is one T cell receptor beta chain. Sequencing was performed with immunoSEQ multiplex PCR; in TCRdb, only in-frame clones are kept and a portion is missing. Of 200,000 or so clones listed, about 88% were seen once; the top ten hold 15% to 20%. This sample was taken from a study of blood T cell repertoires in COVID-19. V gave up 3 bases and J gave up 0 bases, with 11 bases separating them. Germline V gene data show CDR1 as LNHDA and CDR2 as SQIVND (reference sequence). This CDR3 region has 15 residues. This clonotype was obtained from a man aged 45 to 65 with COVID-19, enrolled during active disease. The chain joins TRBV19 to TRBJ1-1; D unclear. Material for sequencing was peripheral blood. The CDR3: CASSIRGAMNTEAFF. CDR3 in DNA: TGTGCCAGTAGTATTCGCGGAGCCATGAACACTGAAGCTTTCTTT. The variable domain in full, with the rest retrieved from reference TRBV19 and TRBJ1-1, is DGGITQSPKYLFRKEGQNVTLSCEQNLNHDAMYWYRQDPGQGLRLIYYSQIVNDFQKGDIAEGYSVSREKKESFPLTVTSAQKNPTAFYLCASSIRGAMNTEAFFGQGTRLTVV.